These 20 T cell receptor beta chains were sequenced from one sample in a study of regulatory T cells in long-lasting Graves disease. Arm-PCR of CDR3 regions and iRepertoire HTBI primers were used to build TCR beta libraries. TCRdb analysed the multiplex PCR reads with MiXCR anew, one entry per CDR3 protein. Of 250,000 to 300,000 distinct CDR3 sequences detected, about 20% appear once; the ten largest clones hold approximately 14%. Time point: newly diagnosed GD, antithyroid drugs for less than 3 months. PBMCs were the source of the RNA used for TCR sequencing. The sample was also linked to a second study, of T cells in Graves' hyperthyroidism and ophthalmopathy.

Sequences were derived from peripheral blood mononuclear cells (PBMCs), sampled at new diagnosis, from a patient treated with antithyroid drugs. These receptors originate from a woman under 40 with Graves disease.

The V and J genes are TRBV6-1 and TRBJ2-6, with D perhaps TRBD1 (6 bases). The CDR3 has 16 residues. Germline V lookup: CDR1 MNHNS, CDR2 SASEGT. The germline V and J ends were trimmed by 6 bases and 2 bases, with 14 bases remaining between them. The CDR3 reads CASRPTGSPGANVLTF. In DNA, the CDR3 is TGTGCCAGCAGGCCTACAGGGAGCCCTGGGGCCAACGTCCTGACTTTC.

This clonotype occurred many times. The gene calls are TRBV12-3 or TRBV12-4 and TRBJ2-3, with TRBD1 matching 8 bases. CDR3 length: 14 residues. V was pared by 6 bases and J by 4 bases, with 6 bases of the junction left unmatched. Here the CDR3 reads CASSPRQGSDTQYF. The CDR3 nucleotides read TGTGCCAGCAGCCCTCGACAGGGGTCAGATACGCAGTATTTT.

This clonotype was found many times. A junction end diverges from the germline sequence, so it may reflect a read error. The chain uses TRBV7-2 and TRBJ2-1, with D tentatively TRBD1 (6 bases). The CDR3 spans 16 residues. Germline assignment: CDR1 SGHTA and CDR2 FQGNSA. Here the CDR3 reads CASSSTTGSSYNEQFF. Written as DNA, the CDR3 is TGCGCCAGCAGCTCCACGACAGGCAGCTCCTACAATGAGCAGTTCTTC.

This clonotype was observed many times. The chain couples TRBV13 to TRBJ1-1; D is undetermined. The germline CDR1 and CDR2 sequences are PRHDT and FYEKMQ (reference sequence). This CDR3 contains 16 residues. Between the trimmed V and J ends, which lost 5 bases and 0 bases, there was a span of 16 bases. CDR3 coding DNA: TGTGCCAGCAGCCCCACGCCGGTGGTGATGAACACTGAAGCTTTCTTT. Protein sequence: CASSPTPVVMNTEAFF.

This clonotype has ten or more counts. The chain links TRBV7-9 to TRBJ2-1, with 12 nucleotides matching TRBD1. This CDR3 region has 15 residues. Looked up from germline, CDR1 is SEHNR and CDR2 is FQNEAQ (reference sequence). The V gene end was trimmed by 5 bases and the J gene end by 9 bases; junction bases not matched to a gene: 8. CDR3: CASSRRDRGLGEQFF. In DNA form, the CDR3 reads TGTGCCAGCAGCCGTCGGGACAGGGGGCTTGGTGAGCAGTTCTTC.

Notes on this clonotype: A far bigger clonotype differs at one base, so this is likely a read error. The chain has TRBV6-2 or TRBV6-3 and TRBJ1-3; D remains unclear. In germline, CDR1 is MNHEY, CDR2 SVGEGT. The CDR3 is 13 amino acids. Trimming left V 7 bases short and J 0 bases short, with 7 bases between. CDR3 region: CASTIYSGNTIYF. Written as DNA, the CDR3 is TGTGCCAGCACCATCTACTCTGGAAACACCATATATTTT.

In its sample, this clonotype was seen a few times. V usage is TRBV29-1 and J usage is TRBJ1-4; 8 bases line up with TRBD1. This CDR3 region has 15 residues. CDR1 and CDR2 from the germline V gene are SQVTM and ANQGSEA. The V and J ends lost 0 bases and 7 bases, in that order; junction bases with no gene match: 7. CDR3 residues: CSVEDTGGYTEKLFF. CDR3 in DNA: TGCAGCGTTGAAGACACAGGGGGTTACACTGAAAAACTGTTTTTT.

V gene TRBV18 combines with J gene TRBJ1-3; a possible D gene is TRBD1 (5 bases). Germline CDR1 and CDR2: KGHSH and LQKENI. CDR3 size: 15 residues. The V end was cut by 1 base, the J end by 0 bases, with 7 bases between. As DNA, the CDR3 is TGTGCCAGCTCACCACGGGGGATCTCTGGAAACACCATATATTTT. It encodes CASSPRGISGNTIYF.

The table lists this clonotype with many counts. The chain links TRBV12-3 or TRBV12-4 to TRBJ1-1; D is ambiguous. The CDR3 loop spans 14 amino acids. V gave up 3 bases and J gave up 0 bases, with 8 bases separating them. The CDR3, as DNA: TGTGCCAGCAGTTTCGTTACGCTGAACACTGAAGCTTTCTTT. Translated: CASSFVTLNTEAFF.

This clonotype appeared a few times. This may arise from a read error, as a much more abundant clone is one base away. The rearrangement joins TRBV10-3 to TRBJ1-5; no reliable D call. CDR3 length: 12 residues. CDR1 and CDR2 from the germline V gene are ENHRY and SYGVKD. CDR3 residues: CAISDSSQPQHF. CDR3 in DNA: TGTGCCATTTCAGATAGCAGTCAGCCCCAGCATTTT.

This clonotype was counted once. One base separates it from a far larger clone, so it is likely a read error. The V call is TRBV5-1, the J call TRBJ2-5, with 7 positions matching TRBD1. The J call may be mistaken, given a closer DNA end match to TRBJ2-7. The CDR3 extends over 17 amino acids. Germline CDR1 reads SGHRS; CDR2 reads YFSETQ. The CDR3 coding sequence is TGTGCCAGCAGCGCTACCGGGCGAGGGACAGATCTCTACGAGCAGTACTTC. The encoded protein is CASSATGRGTDLYEQYF.

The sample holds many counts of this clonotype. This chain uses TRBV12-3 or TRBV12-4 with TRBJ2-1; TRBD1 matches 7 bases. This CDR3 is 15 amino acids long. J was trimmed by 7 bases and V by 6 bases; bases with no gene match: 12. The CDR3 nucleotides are TGTGCCAGCAGACAAATCTCCGGGACAGTGAATGAGCAGTTCTTC. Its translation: CASRQISGTVNEQFF.

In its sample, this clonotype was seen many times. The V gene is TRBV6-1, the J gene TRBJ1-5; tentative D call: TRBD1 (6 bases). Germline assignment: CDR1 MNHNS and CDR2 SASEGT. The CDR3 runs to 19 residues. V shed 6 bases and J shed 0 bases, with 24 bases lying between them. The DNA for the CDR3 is TGTGCCAGCAGAGCAGCCAGGGGAACTCGACTGTATAGCAATCAGCCCCAGCATTTT. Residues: CASRAARGTRLYSNQPQHF.

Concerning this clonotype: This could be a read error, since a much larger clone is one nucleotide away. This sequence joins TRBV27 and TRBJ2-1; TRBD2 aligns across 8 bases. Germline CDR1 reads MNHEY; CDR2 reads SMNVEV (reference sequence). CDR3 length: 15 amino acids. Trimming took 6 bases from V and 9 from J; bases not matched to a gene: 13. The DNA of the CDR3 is TGTGCCAGCAGACCCGGGGGGGGCCGAGGGAGTGAGCAGTTCTTC. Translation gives CASRPGGGRGSEQFF.

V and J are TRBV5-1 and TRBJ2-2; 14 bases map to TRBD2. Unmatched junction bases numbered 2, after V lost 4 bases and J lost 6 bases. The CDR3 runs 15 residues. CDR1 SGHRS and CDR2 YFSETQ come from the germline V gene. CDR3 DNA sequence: TGCGCCAGCAGCCCGGGACTAGCGGGAGCCGGGGAGCTGTTTTTT. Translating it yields CASSPGLAGAGELFF.

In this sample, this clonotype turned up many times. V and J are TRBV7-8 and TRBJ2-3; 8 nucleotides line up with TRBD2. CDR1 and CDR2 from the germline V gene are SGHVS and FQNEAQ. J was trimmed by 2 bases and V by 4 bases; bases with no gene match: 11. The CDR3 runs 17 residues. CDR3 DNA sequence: TGTGCCAGCAGCTCGCACCCGGGGGGGGGTGACACAGATACGCAGTATTTT. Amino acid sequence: CASSSHPGGGDTDTQYF.

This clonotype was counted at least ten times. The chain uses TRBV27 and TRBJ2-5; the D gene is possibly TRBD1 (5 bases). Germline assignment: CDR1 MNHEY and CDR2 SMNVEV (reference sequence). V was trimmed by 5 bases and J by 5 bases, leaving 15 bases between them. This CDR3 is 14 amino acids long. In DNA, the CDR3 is TGTGCCAGCAGTCCTACAGGCCCCCGTGAGACCCAGTACTTC. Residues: CASSPTGPRETQYF.

The CDR3 spells CASSPQVRDIQYF. CDR3 nucleotides: TGTGCCAGTAGCCCTCAGGTGAGGGACATTCAGTACTTC. The chain uses TRBV19 and TRBJ2-4; D possibly corresponds to TRBD2 (5 bases). From germline, CDR1 is LNHDA and CDR2 SQIVND (reference sequence). The V and J ends lost 6 bases and 8 bases respectively, with 14 bases between them. The CDR3 is made up of 13 amino acids.

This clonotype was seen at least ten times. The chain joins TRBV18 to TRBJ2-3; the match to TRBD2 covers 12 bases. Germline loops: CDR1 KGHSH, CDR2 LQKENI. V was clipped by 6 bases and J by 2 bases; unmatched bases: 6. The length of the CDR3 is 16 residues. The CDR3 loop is CASSHTSGGNTDTQYF. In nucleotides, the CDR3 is TGTGCCAGCTCCCATACTAGCGGGGGGAACACAGATACGCAGTATTTT.

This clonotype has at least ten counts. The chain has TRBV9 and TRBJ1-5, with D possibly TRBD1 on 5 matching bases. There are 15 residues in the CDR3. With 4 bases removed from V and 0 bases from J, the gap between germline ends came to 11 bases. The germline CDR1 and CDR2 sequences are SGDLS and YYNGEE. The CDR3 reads CASSQGPDSNQPQHF. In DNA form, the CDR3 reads TGTGCCAGCAGCCAGGGTCCCGATAGCAATCAGCCCCAGCATTTT.